This TCR beta chain was documented in a study of OX40 agonist ivuxolimab in advanced cancers. Study-level background: Ivuxolimab was a fully human IgG2 agonistic monoclonal antibody targeting the costimulatory receptor OX40 (CD134). Partial responses occurred in three dose-escalation patients: two with cutaneous melanoma and one with hepatocellular carcinoma. A male proportion of about 79% and a mean age of approximately 61 years, ranging from about 23 to 90, were recorded for the dose-escalation cohort. Among the roughly 50 dose-escalation patients, some 19 had hepatocellular carcinoma, approximately 15 melanoma, 9 renal cell carcinoma and 9 head and neck cancer. Intravenous ivuxolimab was administered to patients every 2 weeks at six dose levels: 0.01, 0.1, 0.3, 1.5, 3 and 10 mg/kg. The paper reports the monotherapy dose-escalation portion (N ≈ 52 patients) of the phase I ivuxolimab trial. Peripheral TCRbeta sequencing aimed to test whether ivuxolimab altered TCR sequence diversity and caused clonal T-cell expansion. Patients were allowed to have had prior anti-PD-1, anti-PD-L1 or anti-CTLA-4 therapy, and approximately 39% of the dose-escalation patients had been treated with checkpoint inhibitors. The full study reports these points: Antigen specificity was not determined for the clonally expanded peripheral T cells. Low levels of normalized T-cell clonal expansion were also shown by some nonresponding patients. At doses of 0.1 to 3.0 mg/kg, clonal expansion of both CD4+ and CD8+ blood T cells was observed from baseline to week 6. In the 0.1-3.0 mg/kg groups, partial responders were among the patients with the lowest normalized peripheral clonal expansion, particularly in CD8+ T cells. After ivuxolimab, CD8+ T cells had more expanded clones than CD4+ T cells on average.

In the case of this clone: Its antigen has not been determined. Base qualities are not provided; no much larger clone lies one nucleotide away.

The trial excluded patients who had a history of autoimmune disease or who were on systemic immunosuppression. Peripheral blood for TCR sequencing was collected from all dose cohorts at baseline, on cycle 4 day 1, and on cycle 7 day 1. The samples were drawn from a first-in-human, open-label, multicenter phase I dose-escalation trial of ivuxolimab. Adults with locally advanced or metastatic melanoma, renal cell, hepatocellular, or head and neck squamous cell carcinoma were enrolled in the trial. CD4+ and CD8+ T cells were sorted separately from peripheral blood before TCR sequencing. Genomic DNA was isolated from the sorted cells so that the TCRbeta CDR3 region could be sequenced. TCRbeta CDR3 regions were sequenced using the immunoSEQ Assay. In its TCRdb copy, this immuneACCESS table keeps in-frame sequences only and misses some clones. Where compared with another copy, unresolved V genes explain less than half of these, and the others have no known cause. This sample is represented by 50,000 to 75,000 clones; 80% to 90% of them were singletons. The top ten clonotypes cover 1.9% of the sample.

The germline V gene sets CDR1 to SGHNT and CDR2 to YENEEA. V is reduced by 4 bases and J by 2 bases, leaving a spacing of 14 bases between them. Its CDR3 holds 15 amino acids, cysteine through phenylalanine. Just the 45-base CDR3 DNA is kept, in frame starting at base 1. The sequence joins TRBV11-3 to TRBJ1-2; the D segment could be TRBD1, given 5 matching bases. This specimen consisted of CD4+ or CD8+ T cells sorted from blood, obtained in a trial of the OX40 agonist ivuxolimab. The sequence was collected from an adult with an advanced solid tumor such as melanoma, head and neck, liver or kidney cancer. For the CDR3, the sequence is CASSCWGSGNYGYTF. The sequence in DNA is TGTGCCAGCAGCTGCTGGGGGTCAGGGAACTATGGCTACACCTTC.